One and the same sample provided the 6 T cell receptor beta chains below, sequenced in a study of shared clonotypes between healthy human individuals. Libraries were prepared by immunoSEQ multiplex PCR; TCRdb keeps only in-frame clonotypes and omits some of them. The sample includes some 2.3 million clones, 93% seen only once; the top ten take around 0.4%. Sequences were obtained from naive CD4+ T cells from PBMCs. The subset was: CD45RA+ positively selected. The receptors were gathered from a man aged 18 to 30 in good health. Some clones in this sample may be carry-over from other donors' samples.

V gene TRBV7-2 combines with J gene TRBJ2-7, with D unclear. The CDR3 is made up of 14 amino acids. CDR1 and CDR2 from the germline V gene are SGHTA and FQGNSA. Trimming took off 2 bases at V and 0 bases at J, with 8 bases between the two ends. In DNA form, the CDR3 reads TGTGCCAGCAGCTTACGGGCAGTCTCCTACGAGCAGTACTTC. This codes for CASSLRAVSYEQYF.

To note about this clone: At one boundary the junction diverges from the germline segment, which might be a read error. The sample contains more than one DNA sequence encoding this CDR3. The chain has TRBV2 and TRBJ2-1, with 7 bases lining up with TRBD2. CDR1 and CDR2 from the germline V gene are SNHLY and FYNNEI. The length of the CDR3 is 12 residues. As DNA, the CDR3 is TGTGCCAGCCGCCGGGACTACAATGAACAGTTCTTC. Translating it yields CASRRDYNEQFF.

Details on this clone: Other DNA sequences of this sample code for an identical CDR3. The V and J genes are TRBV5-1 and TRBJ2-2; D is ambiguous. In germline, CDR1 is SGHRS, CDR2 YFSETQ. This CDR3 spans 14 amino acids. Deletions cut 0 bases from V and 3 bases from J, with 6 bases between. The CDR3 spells CASSLEGDTGELFF. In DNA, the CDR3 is TGCGCCAGCAGCTTGGAAGGCGACACCGGGGAGCTGTTTTTT.

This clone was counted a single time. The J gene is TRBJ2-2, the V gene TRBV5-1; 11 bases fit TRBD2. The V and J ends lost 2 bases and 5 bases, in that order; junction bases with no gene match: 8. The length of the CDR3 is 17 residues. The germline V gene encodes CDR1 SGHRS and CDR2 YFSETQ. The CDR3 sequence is CASSLLTSGSSTGELFF. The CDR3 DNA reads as TGCGCCAGCAGCTTACTAACTAGCGGGAGTTCTACCGGGGAGCTGTTTTTT. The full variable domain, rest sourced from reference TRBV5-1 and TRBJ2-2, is KAGVTQTPRYLIKTRGQQVTLSCSPISGHRSVSWYQQTPGQGLQFLFEYFSETQRNKGNFPGRFSGRQFSNSRSEMNVSTLELGDSALYLCASSLLTSGSSTGELFFGEGSRLTVL.

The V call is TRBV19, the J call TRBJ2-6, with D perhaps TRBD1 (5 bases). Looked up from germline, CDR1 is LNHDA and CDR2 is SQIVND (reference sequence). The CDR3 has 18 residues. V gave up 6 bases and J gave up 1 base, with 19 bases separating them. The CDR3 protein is CASSRKQALESGANVLTF. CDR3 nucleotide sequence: TGTGCCAGTAGCCGAAAACAGGCCCTGGAATCTGGGGCCAACGTCCTGACTTTC. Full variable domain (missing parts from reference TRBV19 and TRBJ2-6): DGGITQSPKYLFRKEGQNVTLSCEQNLNHDAMYWYRQDPGQGLRLIYYSQIVNDFQKGDIAEGYSVSREKKESFPLTVTSAQKNPTAFYLCASSRKQALESGANVLTFGAGSRLTVL.

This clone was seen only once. CDR3 loop: CASSYQTGWAEAFF. CDR3 DNA sequence: TGTGCCAGCAGTTATCAAACCGGGTGGGCTGAAGCTTTCTTT. The chain couples TRBV6-6 to TRBJ1-1, with D hard to call. Per germline, CDR1 MNHNY and CDR2 SVGAGI (reference sequence). The CDR3 has 14 amino acids. Trimming took 3 bases from V and 6 from J, leaving 14 bases between them.